The clone carrying this T cell receptor (beta chain) turned up a few times. The antigen remains unidentified. The CDR3 sequence is 13 residues long. Germline CDR1 and CDR2: SGHRS and YFSETQ. Trimming took off 3 bases at V and 9 bases at J, with 10 bases between the two ends. The sample comes from a study of CD8 T cells in ankylosing spondylitis. Study-level points and caveats: Within matched ankylosing spondylitis synovial fluid, disease-linked clones were reportedly significantly enriched. Seemingly distinctive of ankylosing spondylitis blood was a TCR beta motif formed by eight highly homologous variants. Some of the motif variants had earlier been found in reactive arthritis patients' fluid and blood. CD8+ by phenotype, disease-linked clones were relatively rare in peripheral blood.

Preparation of TCR beta libraries was done by quantitative 5'-RACE with molecular barcodes. Each CDR3 protein gets one entry after TCRdb re-called the 5' RACE reads with MiXCR. The sample includes hundreds of thousands of distinct CDR3 sequences, 25% to 30% of them seen just once. The sequenced sample consisted of blood, either unsorted or a sorted T cell fraction (not recorded which). The receptor comes from a male donor with ankylosing spondylitis. The rearrangement links TRBV5-1 to TRBJ1-6; D gene unclear. The CDR3 region is CASSSEVRSPLHF. In DNA, the CDR3 is TGCGCCAGCAGCTCCGAGGTTCGTTCACCCCTCCACTTT.